A selection of T cell receptor beta chains follows, all from one sample in a study of regulatory T cells in long-lasting Graves disease. MiXCR, applied by TCRdb to the multiplex PCR reads, yields one record per CDR3 protein. The sample carries roughly 500,000 distinct CDR3 sequences, 20% to 25% recorded once. The starting material was peripheral blood mononuclear cells (PBMCs), obtained when the disease was refractory, from a patient treated with antithyroid drugs. These receptors were taken from a female donor with Graves disease. Each CDR3 is given with its conserved first and last residue. Fields, in order: V gene, CDR3 protein.

>TRBV6-1
CASRGQGVDTF
>TRBV12-3/TRBV12-4
CASSLEQFSNQPQHF
>TRBV28
CASSFQSASGYEETQYF
>TRBV29-1
CSVDQGAPWYGYTF
>TRBV20-1
CSARETGSSPLHF
>TRBV12-3/TRBV12-4
CASSFGAGWDTDTQYF
>TRBV29-1
CSVGQNWDSTDTQYF
>TRBV12-3/TRBV12-4
CASSLADPYLAETQYF
>TRBV5-1
CASSLVASGIRYNEQFF
>TRBV7-9
CASSFHLPGNEQFF
>TRBV27
CASSPGTGGQPQHF
>TRBV20-1
CSAITVDQETQYF
>TRBV7-9
CASSQADRGYNSPLHF
>TRBV12-3/TRBV12-4
CASRPGQGSDQPQHF
>TRBV6-1
CASSTRTSGASYEQYF
>TRBV28
CASCRADTSSYEQYF
>TRBV13
CASSWGLAGVVEQFF
>TRBV19
CASKNAFPGNTEAFF
>TRBV7-2
CASSLGRVSSGELFF
>TRBV7-2
CASSSEVRASGYGYTF
>TRBV11-2
CASSYRRVAHSGANVLTF
>TRBV4-1
CASSHPLKGVGYSPLHF
>TRBV6-1
CASSEGGRFTEAFF
>TRBV19
CASSIDRQGSSYNSPLHF
>TRBV6-1
CASSGGAFAKFNEKLFF
>TRBV12-3/TRBV12-4
CASSPSRGADYEQYF
>TRBV6-1
CASTLPTSGAATYF
>TRBV6-1
CASRRTGDNSPLHF
>TRBV11-2
CASSFDSSGRSIQYF
>TRBV12-3/TRBV12-4
CASSLSSGNTIYF
>TRBV19
CASSRQGMSSPLHF
>TRBV28
CTSSLWRDTQYF
>TRBV29-1
CSVMGHSYEQYF
>TRBV5-6
CASSLASGPMNTEAFF
>TRBV7-2
CASSPGVVSYEQYF
>TRBV10-3
CAISESAEQYF
>TRBV27
CATKPEGRKETQYF
>TRBV11-2
CASSLDPGRETQYF
>TRBV4-1
CASSQDQGTGWQHF
>TRBV28
CASSLQQGWTEAFF
>TRBV28
CASSLRGRDYGYTF
>TRBV28
CASRITSGSSYEQYF
>TRBV27
CASSFGGETQYF
>TRBV5-1
CASSLTHGQGNGYTF
>TRBV5-1
CASKKHGPANEKLFF
>TRBV27
CASSLQAGNQPQHF
>TRBV29-1
CSVSQGVTNEKLFF
>TRBV25-1
CASSRGQLDFGGGYTF
>TRBV14
CASSQLQRAEAFF
>TRBV7-8
CASSLAPRGTSGRQEYF
>TRBV7-2
CASSSAPWGSSSYEQYF
>TRBV28
CASQDINEKLFF
>TRBV10-3
CAARAVSTDTQYF
>TRBV12-3/TRBV12-4
CASSLLHRNTEAFF
>TRBV7-2
CASSPGTNDPQHF
>TRBV12-3/TRBV12-4
CASSLAGFSGYQAQHF
>TRBV24-1
CATSDLWGTRLNSSYEQYF